The 7 T cell receptor beta chains presented below share a single source sample, sequenced in a study of human T cells and chemical hapten exposure. Noted time point: patch test 1, 2 weeks after DPC sensitization. The treatment: therapeutic diphenylcyclopropenone sensitization with weekly scalp DPC. A single record per CDR3 protein comes from TCRdb applying MiXCR to the RACE reads. The table includes roughly 86,000 distinct CDR3 sequences, over 9.5% detected once. Specimen: whole blood, collected in connection with sensitization to the hapten diphenylcyclopropenone (DPC). These receptors all stem from a man aged 40-50 years with alopecia areata. Some clones in this sample may be carry-over from other donors' samples.

The chain joins TRBV7-6 to TRBJ2-2; 9 bases agree with TRBD2. The CDR3 contains 17 residues. With V trimmed by 5 bases and J by 6 bases, 13 bases remained unmatched. Germline V gene sequence: CDR1 SGHVS, CDR2 FNYEAQ. The CDR3 DNA follows: TGTGCCAGCAGCCCCAGTGCCCTAGCGGGAATGGCCGGGGAGCTGTTTTTT. Translation: CASSPSALAGMAGELFF.

This chain links TRBV6-1 with TRBJ1-5; unclear D gene. The CDR3 length is 12 residues. Trimming shortened V by 2 bases and J by 7 bases, and 6 bases separated the two germline ends. Germline CDR1 reads MNHNS; CDR2 reads SASEGT. The CDR3 DNA follows: TGTGCCAGCAGTGAACTCAAACAGCCCCAGCATTTT. Protein product: CASSELKQPQHF.

This clonotype appeared many times. The rearrangement links TRBV28 to TRBJ1-1, with D hard to call. This CDR3 has 14 residues. Looked up from germline, CDR1 is MDHEN and CDR2 is SYDVKM. Trimming stripped 7 bases from V and 1 base from J, with 13 bases between. CDR3 DNA: TGTGCCAGCACCCACCCGGACGGGAACACTGAAGCTTTCTTT. It yields the protein CASTHPDGNTEAFF.

This chain connects TRBV7-8 to TRBJ1-2; D not certain. This CDR3 spans 16 amino acids. The V gene's germline CDR1 is SGHVS and CDR2 FQNEAQ. Trimming stripped 5 bases from V and 3 bases from J, with 19 bases between. CDR3 bases: TGTGCCAGCAGCCCAAGAGTACAGAATCGCGACTATGGCTACACCTTC. Translated: CASSPRVQNRDYGYTF.

This clonotype has a handful of counts. The chain couples TRBV11-2 to TRBJ2-1; the match to TRBD2 covers 10 bases. CDR1 is SGHAT and CDR2 is FQNNGV in the germline V gene. The V segment lost 2 bases and the J segment 8 bases; nucleotides outside the gene matches: 12. The CDR3 loop spans 17 amino acids. The chain's CDR3 is CASSLMASGSRGDEQFF. CDR3 DNA: TGTGCCAGCAGCTTAATGGCTAGCGGGAGCAGGGGAGATGAGCAGTTCTTC.

This rearrangement joins TRBV5-6 to TRBJ2-1; 7 bases agree with TRBD2. Germline CDR1 and CDR2: SGHDT and YYEEEE. This CDR3 comprises 16 residues. The J segment lost 5 bases and the V segment lost 4 bases, leaving 12 bases of the junction unmatched. The CDR3: CASSVGLGGRDNEQFF. CDR3 coding DNA: TGTGCCAGCAGCGTGGGCCTGGGAGGGCGAGACAATGAGCAGTTCTTC.

The chain is built from TRBV19 and TRBJ2-7, with 7 bases fitting TRBD2. J was trimmed by 2 bases and V by 9 bases; bases with no gene match: 10. Germline V lookup: CDR1 LNHDA, CDR2 SQIVND (reference sequence). This CDR3 is 14 amino acids long. The CDR3 DNA reads TGTGCCAGACCAGCCAAGCGGGGTCCCTACGAGCAGTACGTC. Its protein product is CARPAKRGPYEQYV.